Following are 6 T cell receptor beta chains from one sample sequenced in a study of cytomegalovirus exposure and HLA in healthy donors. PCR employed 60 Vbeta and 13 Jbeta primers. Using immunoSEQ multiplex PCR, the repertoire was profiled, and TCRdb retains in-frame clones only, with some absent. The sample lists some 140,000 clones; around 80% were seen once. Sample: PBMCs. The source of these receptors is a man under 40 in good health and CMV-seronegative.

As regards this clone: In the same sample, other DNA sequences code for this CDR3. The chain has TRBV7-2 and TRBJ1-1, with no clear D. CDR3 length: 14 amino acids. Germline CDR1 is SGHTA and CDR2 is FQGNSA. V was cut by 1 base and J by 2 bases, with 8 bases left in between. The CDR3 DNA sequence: TGTGCCAGCAGCTTAGGGCGGGGTAACACTGAAGCTTTCTTT. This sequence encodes CASSLGRGNTEAFF.

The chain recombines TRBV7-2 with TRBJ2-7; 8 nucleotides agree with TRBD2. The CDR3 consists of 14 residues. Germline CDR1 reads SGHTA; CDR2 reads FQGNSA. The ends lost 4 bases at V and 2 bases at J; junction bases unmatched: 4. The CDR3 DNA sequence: TGTGCCAGCAGCTACGGGACTAGTACCTACGAGCAGTACTTC. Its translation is CASSYGTSTYEQYF. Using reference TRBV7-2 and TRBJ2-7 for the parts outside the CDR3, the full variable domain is GAGVSQSPSNKVTEKGKDVELRCDPISGHTALYWYRQSLGQGLEFLIYFQGNSAPDKSGLPSDRFSAERTGGSVSTLTIQRTQQEDSAVYLCASSYGTSTYEQYFGPGTRLTVT.

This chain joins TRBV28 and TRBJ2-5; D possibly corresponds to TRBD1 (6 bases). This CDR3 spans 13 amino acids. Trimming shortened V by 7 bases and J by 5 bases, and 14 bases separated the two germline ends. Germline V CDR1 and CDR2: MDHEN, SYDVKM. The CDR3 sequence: CASMGTPAETQYF. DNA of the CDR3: TGTGCCAGCATGGGGACACCGGCGGAGACCCAGTACTTC. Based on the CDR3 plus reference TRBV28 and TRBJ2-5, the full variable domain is DVKVTQSSRYLVKRTGEKVFLECVQDMDHENMFWYRQDPGLGLRLIYFSYDVKMKEKGDIPEGYSVSREKKERFSLILESASTNQTSMYLCASMGTPAETQYFGPGTRLLVL.

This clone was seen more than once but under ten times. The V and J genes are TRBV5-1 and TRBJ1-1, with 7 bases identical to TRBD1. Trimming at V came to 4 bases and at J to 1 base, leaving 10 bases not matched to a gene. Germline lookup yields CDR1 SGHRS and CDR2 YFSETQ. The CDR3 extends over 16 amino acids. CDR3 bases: TGCGCCAGCAGCATAAGACAGGGTTCAACGAACACTGAAGCTTTCTTT. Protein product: CASSIRQGSTNTEAFF.

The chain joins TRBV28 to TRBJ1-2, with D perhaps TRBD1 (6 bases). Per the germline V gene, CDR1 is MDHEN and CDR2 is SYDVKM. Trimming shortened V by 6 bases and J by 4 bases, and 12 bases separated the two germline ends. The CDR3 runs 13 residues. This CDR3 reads CASRAGGLYGYTF. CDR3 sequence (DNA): TGTGCCAGCAGGGCGGGGGGCCTCTATGGCTACACCTTC.

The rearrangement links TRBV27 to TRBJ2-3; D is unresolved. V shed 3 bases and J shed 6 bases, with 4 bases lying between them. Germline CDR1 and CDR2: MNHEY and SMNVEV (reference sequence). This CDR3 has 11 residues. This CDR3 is CASSFFDTQYF. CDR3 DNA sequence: TGTGCCAGCAGTTTCTTTGATACGCAGTATTTT.